The rows below give T cell receptor beta chains drawn from one sample of a study of blood T cell repertoires in COVID-19. Assay used: immunoSEQ multiplex PCR; TCRdb lists only in-frame clones, some missing. The sample lists approximately 250,000 clones; about four fifths were seen once. Sequences were obtained from peripheral blood. These receptor sequences come from a woman between 35 and 50 years old who had recovered from COVID-19. CDR3s include the opening cysteine and the closing phenylalanine or tryptophan. Fields, in order: V gene, D gene, J gene, clone size, CDR3 protein, CDR3 DNA. D genes are given only for firm matches. Some rows mark clone size as missing; the rest say once, few, many or name a class of expanded clone.

V gene: TRBV11-2
D gene: -
J gene: TRBJ1-1
clone size: -
CDR3 protein: CASSSRGWDTEAFF
CDR3 DNA: TGTGCCAGCAGCTCCAGGGGTTGGGACACTGAAGCTTTCTTT

V gene: TRBV7-7
D gene: -
J gene: TRBJ2-2
clone size: -
CDR3 protein: CASSLGSGSTGELFF
CDR3 DNA: TGTGCCAGCAGCTTAGGCTCGGGGAGCACCGGGGAGCTGTTTTTT

V gene: TRBV20-1
D gene: -
J gene: TRBJ1-1
clone size: -
CDR3 protein: CSASSPGQRNTEAFF
CDR3 DNA: TGCAGTGCTAGTTCTCCAGGACAGAGGAACACTGAAGCTTTCTTT

V gene: TRBV3-1/TRBV3-2
D gene: -
J gene: TRBJ2-2
clone size: -
CDR3 protein: CASSQVGGVGTGELFF
CDR3 DNA: TGTGCCAGCAGCCAAGTTGGGGGCGTGGGCACCGGGGAGCTGTTTTTT

V gene: TRBV7-2
D gene: TRBD1
J gene: TRBJ2-7
clone size: once
CDR3 protein: CASSMTGEAYEQYF
CDR3 DNA: TGTGCCAGCAGCATGACAGGGGAGGCCTACGAGCAGTACTTC

V gene: TRBV29-1
D gene: -
J gene: TRBJ1-1
clone size: few
CDR3 protein: CSVQGNTEAFF
CDR3 DNA: TGCAGCGTCCAGGGGAACACTGAAGCTTTCTTT

V gene: TRBV6-6
D gene: -
J gene: TRBJ1-6
clone size: -
CDR3 protein: CASSYSARDSPLHF
CDR3 DNA: TGTGCCAGCAGTTACTCGGCCCGGGATTCACCCCTCCACTTT

V gene: TRBV28
D gene: -
J gene: TRBJ1-1
clone size: -
CDR3 protein: CASSQGYTEAFF
CDR3 DNA: TGTGCCAGCAGTCAGGGGTACACTGAAGCTTTCTTT

V gene: TRBV2
D gene: TRBD1
J gene: TRBJ1-6
clone size: -
CDR3 protein: CASADRGRSPLHF
CDR3 DNA: TGTGCCAGCGCGGACAGGGGACGTTCACCCCTCCACTTT

V gene: TRBV6-5
D gene: TRBD2
J gene: TRBJ2-7
clone size: -
CDR3 protein: CASSQGTSYEQYF
CDR3 DNA: TGTGCCAGCAGTCAGGGGACTAGCTACGAGCAGTACTTC

V gene: TRBV7-2
D gene: -
J gene: TRBJ1-1
clone size: -
CDR3 protein: CASSLARNTEAFF
CDR3 DNA: TGTGCCAGCAGCTTAGCCAGGAACACTGAAGCTTTCTTT

V gene: TRBV7-2
D gene: TRBD2
J gene: TRBJ2-1
clone size: -
CDR3 protein: CASSLGPTSGGPNEQFF
CDR3 DNA: TGTGCCAGCAGCTTAGGGCCAACTAGCGGGGGGCCTAATGAGCAGTTCTTC

V gene: TRBV18
D gene: TRBD1
J gene: TRBJ1-4
clone size: -
CDR3 protein: CASSTGGSSNEKLFF
CDR3 DNA: TGTGCCAGCAGCACAGGGGGCTCGTCTAATGAAAAACTGTTTTTT

V gene: TRBV28
D gene: -
J gene: TRBJ1-3
clone size: -
CDR3 protein: CASSLRGYGNTIYF
CDR3 DNA: TGTGCCAGCAGTTTGCGGGGTTACGGAAACACCATATATTTT

V gene: TRBV6-6
D gene: -
J gene: TRBJ1-1
clone size: few
CDR3 protein: CASSGDRTGGATEAFF
CDR3 DNA: TGTGCCAGCAGTGGAGATAGGACTGGCGGGGCGACTGAAGCTTTCTTT

V gene: TRBV6-1
D gene: -
J gene: TRBJ1-6
clone size: -
CDR3 protein: CASSEEPDHYNSPLHF
CDR3 DNA: TGTGCCAGCAGTGAAGAACCAGATCACTATAATTCACCCCTCCACTTT

V gene: TRBV18
D gene: TRBD1
J gene: TRBJ1-4
clone size: once
CDR3 protein: CASSPPGQGGRKLFF
CDR3 DNA: TGTGCCAGCTCACCTCCGGGACAGGGAGGTCGGAAACTGTTTTTT

V gene: TRBV29-1
D gene: -
J gene: TRBJ2-7
clone size: -
CDR3 protein: CSVSGGDRASPYEQYF
CDR3 DNA: TGCAGCGTTTCGGGAGGGGACAGGGCTTCCCCCTACGAGCAGTACTTC

V gene: TRBV7-2
D gene: TRBD2
J gene: TRBJ2-5
clone size: -
CDR3 protein: CASSLGVAGGQETQYF
CDR3 DNA: TGTGCCAGCAGCTTAGGGGTAGCGGGGGGGCAGGAGACCCAGTACTTC

V gene: TRBV14
D gene: -
J gene: TRBJ2-6
clone size: -
CDR3 protein: CASSRLVSSGANVLTF
CDR3 DNA: TGTGCCAGCAGCCGACTAGTTTCCTCTGGGGCCAACGTCCTGACTTTC

V gene: TRBV28
D gene: TRBD2
J gene: TRBJ2-3
clone size: -
CDR3 protein: CVSSPQLAGDTQYF
CDR3 DNA: TGTGTCAGCAGTCCTCAACTAGCGGGAGATACGCAGTATTTT

V gene: TRBV6-1
D gene: TRBD1
J gene: TRBJ1-5
clone size: -
CDR3 protein: CASSEALAGGGSQPQHF
CDR3 DNA: TGTGCCAGCAGTGAAGCCCTGGCAGGGGGCGGCTCTCAGCCCCAGCATTTT

V gene: TRBV2
D gene: TRBD1
J gene: TRBJ1-6
clone size: -
CDR3 protein: CASSGIGQGYSPLHF
CDR3 DNA: TGTGCCAGCAGTGGTATTGGACAGGGATATTCACCCCTCCACTTT

V gene: TRBV5-1
D gene: TRBD1
J gene: TRBJ2-5
clone size: -
CDR3 protein: CASSLWGTGELGNIGETQYF
CDR3 DNA: TGCGCCAGCAGCTTGTGGGGAACAGGGGAGCTAGGGAACATCGGGGAGACCCAGTACTTC

V gene: TRBV5-5
D gene: -
J gene: TRBJ2-1
clone size: -
CDR3 protein: CASSFDGDNEQFF
CDR3 DNA: TGTGCCAGCAGCTTCGACGGGGACAATGAGCAGTTCTTC

V gene: TRBV28
D gene: -
J gene: TRBJ2-1
clone size: -
CDR3 protein: CASRQGYNEQFF
CDR3 DNA: TGTGCCAGCAGACAGGGTTACAATGAGCAGTTCTTC

V gene: TRBV6-5
D gene: -
J gene: TRBJ2-5
clone size: -
CDR3 protein: CASRHLLETQYF
CDR3 DNA: TGTGCCAGCAGACACCTTTTAGAGACCCAGTACTTC

V gene: TRBV11-3
D gene: TRBD1
J gene: TRBJ2-4
clone size: -
CDR3 protein: CASSLDLQGVGGNIQYF
CDR3 DNA: TGTGCCAGCAGCTTAGATCTACAGGGGGTAGGGGGAAACATTCAGTACTTC